This T cell receptor (beta chain) was sequenced in a study of CD8+ T cells in alopecia areata. Study-wide background: The study gave treated patients oral tofacitinib at 5 to 10 mg twice daily.

Germline V gives CDR1 SNHLY, CDR2 FYNNEI. Deletions cut 5 bases from V and 9 bases from J, with 14 bases between. This CDR3 contains 14 residues. Extraction of RNA preceded its reverse transcription into cDNA, which served as the sequencing template. Generated by immunoSEQ multiplex PCR, the TCRdb table keeps only in-frame clones and is missing some. The sample contains about 180,000 clones, roughly 60% of which appear only once. The receptor comes from a human donor with alopecia areata. This chain connects TRBV2 to TRBJ1-6; perhaps TRBD1 as D (5 bases). The material was CD4+ T cells sorted from blood, obtained at week 0. As DNA, the CDR3 is TGTGCCAGCAGTTGGGACCCCTGGGGTTCACCCCTCCACTTT. Protein product: CASSWDPWGSPLHF. Filled out from reference TRBV2 and TRBJ1-6, the complete variable domain reads EPEVTQTPSHQVTQMGQEVILRCVPISNHLYFYWYRQILGQKVEFLVSFYNNEISEKSEIFDDQFSVERPDGSNFTLKIRSTKLEDSAMYFCASSWDPWGSPLHFGNGTRLTVT.